Listed here are 20 T cell receptor beta chains from one sample, sequenced in a study of blood T cell repertoires in COVID-19. Here immunoSEQ multiplex PCR was the method, and the copy in TCRdb shows in-frame clones only, minus some. The table has about 200,000 clones, 75% to 85% seen once. Sequenced: PBMCs or T cells enriched from blood (not recorded which). Receptors were obtained from a woman aged 50 to 60 with acute COVID-19.

The CDR3 DNA reads TGTGCCAGCAGTGCTCAGACCTACGAGCAGTACGTC. This sequence encodes CASSAQTYEQYV. The rearrangement uses TRBV28 and TRBJ2-7; D is ambiguous. CDR1 is MDHEN, CDR2 SYDVKM, per germline. The CDR3 totals 12 residues. V was pared by 5 bases and J by 2 bases, with 7 bases between.

Only a few counts were recorded for this clone. The J gene is TRBJ1-1, the V gene TRBV6-5, with 7 bases fitting TRBD1. The V gene end was trimmed by 6 bases and the J gene end by 4 bases; junction bases not matched to a gene: 8. Germline assignment: CDR1 MNHEY and CDR2 SVGAGI. This CDR3 is built from 14 residues. The CDR3 here is CASSQSTGATEAFF. The CDR3 coding sequence is TGTGCCAGCAGCCAATCCACAGGGGCCACTGAAGCTTTCTTT.

The J gene is TRBJ2-7, the V gene TRBV21-1; the table's D call of TRBD2 was not tested on the DNA. TRBV21-1 is given as a pseudogene. The CDR3 sequence is 16 residues long. The chain's CDR3 is CASSKVVPPAPYEQYV. DNA for the CDR3: TGTGCCAGCAGCAAAGTGGTCCCCCCAGCGCCCTACGAGCAGTACGTC.

This rearrangement joins TRBV29-1 to TRBJ1-2; D is uncertain. Trimming removed 4 bases from V and 3 bases from J, with 9 bases in between. The CDR3 contains 12 residues. In germline, CDR1 is SQVTM, CDR2 ANQGSEA. This chain's CDR3 is CSVAQQDYGYTF. The DNA of the CDR3 is TGCAGCGTTGCCCAGCAGGACTATGGCTACACCTTC.

This clone has at least ten counts. The chain is built from TRBV6-5 and TRBJ1-1; D is undetermined. The germline CDR1 and CDR2 sequences are MNHEY and SVGAGI. Trimming removed 10 bases at V and 1 base at J, with 13 bases between. The CDR3 loop spans 13 amino acids. The CDR3, as DNA: TGTGCCACTGAGCGGAATCAGAACACTGAAGCTTTCTTT. Protein: CATERNQNTEAFF.

This chain joins TRBV10-3 and TRBJ1-1, with D uncertain. The V gene lost 2 bases and the J gene lost 0 bases, with 7 bases spanning the gap. The CDR3 consists of 14 residues. Germline V gene sequence: CDR1 ENHRY, CDR2 SYGVKD. The CDR3 DNA sequence: TGTGCCATCAGTGAGCGGGGAGTGAACACTGAAGCTTTCTTT. Its protein is CAISERGVNTEAFF.

The chain links TRBV9 to TRBJ1-1; 7 bases match TRBD1. This CDR3 region has 15 residues. The germline gives CDR1 SGDLS, CDR2 YYNGEE. Losses at the gene ends were 5 bases for V and 6 bases for J; bases not matched to a gene: 13. The CDR3 region has the DNA TGTGCCAGCAGGCGACAGGACGAGGGGGCGTCTGAAGCTTTCTTT. As protein: CASRRQDEGASEAFF.

The chain recombines TRBV20-1 with TRBJ1-1; D uncertain. Per germline, CDR1 DFQATT and CDR2 SNEGSKA (reference sequence). This CDR3 is 14 amino acids long. Trimming removed 3 bases at V and 4 bases at J, with 15 bases between. The CDR3 DNA sequence: TGCAGTGCTAGTCGGGTAGTAGGTGGCACTGAAGCTTTCTTT. The encoded protein is CSASRVVGGTEAFF.

The rearrangement links TRBV18 to TRBJ2-5, with D possibly being TRBD1 (5 bases). The CDR3 runs to 16 residues. Trimming stripped 2 bases from V and 5 bases from J, with 18 bases between. Looked up from germline, CDR1 is KGHSH and CDR2 is LQKENI. CDR3 loop: CASSPFADRAGETQYF. The CDR3 DNA follows: TGTGCCAGCTCACCATTCGCCGACCGCGCAGGGGAGACCCAGTACTTC.

The chain is built from TRBV6-4 and TRBJ1-1, with unresolved D. This CDR3 has 11 residues. The germline CDR1 and CDR2 sequences are MRHNA and SNTAGT. Deletions cut 6 bases from V and 1 base from J, with 3 bases between. The CDR3 nucleotides read TGTGCCAGCAGGAGGAACACTGAAGCTTTCTTT. Translation gives CASRRNTEAFF.

The J gene is TRBJ2-3, the V gene TRBV19, with D unresolved. The CDR3 is 12 residues long. The germline CDR1 and CDR2 sequences are LNHDA and SQIVND (reference sequence). V was cut by 10 bases and J by 5 bases, with 13 bases left in between. CDR3 DNA sequence: TGTGCCACCCCCGGGTTTGGAGATACGCAGTATTTT. Translation: CATPGFGDTQYF.

The J gene is TRBJ1-5, the V gene TRBV28, with 7 bases lining up with TRBD1. Germline CDR1 and CDR2: MDHEN and SYDVKM. The CDR3 spans 14 residues. The V and J ends lost 5 bases and 7 bases, in that order; junction bases with no gene match: 8. CDR3 coding DNA: TGTGCCAGCAGTACGCACAGGGGAGCCCAGCCCCAGCATTTT. This encodes CASSTHRGAQPQHF.

A few counts support this clone. The chain recombines TRBV29-1 with TRBJ1-2; TRBD1 matches 7 bases. CDR1 is SQVTM, CDR2 ANQGSEA, per germline. This CDR3 contains 13 residues. V was clipped by 3 bases and J by 10 bases; unmatched bases: 11. CDR3 region: CSVDKGASFVYTF. CDR3 DNA: TGCAGCGTTGATAAGGGGGCTTCCTTTGTCTACACCTTC.

The rearrangement links TRBV7-9 to TRBJ1-3; TRBD1 agrees at 7 bases. Germline assignment: CDR1 SEHNR and CDR2 FQNEAQ (reference sequence). The CDR3 spans 18 residues. After removal of 3 bases from V and 3 bases from J, the junction contained 14 bases not matched to a gene. DNA for the CDR3: TGTGCCAGCAGCTTCCCCCCATTCATCAGGACAGGTGGAAACACCATATATTTT. Its translation: CASSFPPFIRTGGNTIYF.

The gene calls are TRBV10-2 and TRBJ1-6; D gene uncertain. V gave up 5 bases and J gave up 7 bases, with 9 bases separating them. The CDR3 spans 13 residues. Germline-derived CDR1 and CDR2 are WSHSY and SAAADI. CDR3 amino acids: CASSTQYNSPLHF. CDR3 in DNA: TGCGCCAGCAGTACCCAGTACAATTCACCCCTCCACTTT.

J is TRBJ1-2 and V is TRBV9; D remains ambiguous. Trimming stripped 0 bases from V and 8 bases from J, with 17 bases between. This CDR3 comprises 15 residues. Germline-derived CDR1 and CDR2 are SGDLS and YYNGEE. CDR3 coding DNA: TGTGCCAGCAGCGTAGACCAAAGCGTATCGAGGGGCTACACCTTC. Its translation is CASSVDQSVSRGYTF.

V gene TRBV11-2 combines with J gene TRBJ2-5; the match to TRBD1 covers 8 bases. In germline, CDR1 is SGHAT, CDR2 FQNNGV. The V and J ends lost 8 bases and 4 bases, in that order; junction bases with no gene match: 9. There are 14 residues in the CDR3. As DNA, the CDR3 is TGTGCCAGCGGCGACAGGGGAAGAGTAGAGACCCAGTACTTC. It encodes CASGDRGRVETQYF.

The chain carries TRBV9 and TRBJ2-3, with 11 bases identical to TRBD2. The CDR3 extends over 16 amino acids. Per the germline V gene, CDR1 is SGDLS and CDR2 is YYNGEE. J lost 4 bases, V lost 6 bases, and 10 bases had no gene match. The CDR3 sequence: CASNQELAGVSDTQYF. The CDR3 DNA is TGTGCCAGCAATCAAGAACTAGCGGGGGTTTCAGATACGCAGTATTTT.

The chain combines TRBV2 with TRBJ1-3, with a possible D match to TRBD1 (6 bases). V lost 6 bases, J lost 1 base, and 16 bases lay in between. The CDR3 has 16 residues. From germline, CDR1 is SNHLY and CDR2 FYNNEI. This CDR3 is CASSKQGLGSGNTIYF. The CDR3 nucleotides are TGTGCCAGCAGCAAACAGGGATTGGGGTCTGGAAACACCATATATTTT.

This clone turned up a few times. The chain is built from TRBV5-8 and TRBJ1-1; unclear D gene. The CDR3 totals 15 residues. V was cut by 0 bases and J by 3 bases, with 12 bases left in between. CDR1 and CDR2 from the germline V gene are SGHTS and YDEGEE. The CDR3 spells CASSLGISPYTEAFF. The CDR3 bases are TGTGCCAGCAGCTTGGGAATTAGTCCTTACACTGAAGCTTTCTTT.